Shown below are 6 T cell receptor beta chains from a single sample sequenced in a study of blood T cell repertoires in COVID-19. TCRdb keeps only in-frame clones here, not all; method: immunoSEQ multiplex PCR. Among approximately 150,000 clones listed, more than 85% were seen once. The sequenced material came from peripheral blood. Source of these receptors: an elderly woman with COVID-19, enrolled during active disease.

The V and J genes are TRBV28 and TRBJ1-1; no clear D. This CDR3 is built from 13 residues. V shed 4 bases and J shed 2 bases, with 8 bases lying between them. Germline CDR1 is MDHEN and CDR2 is SYDVKM. CDR3 coding DNA: TGTGCCAGCAGTTCCCCTCCTAACACTGAAGCTTTCTTT. Protein sequence: CASSSPPNTEAFF.

A single count supports this clone. The chain joins TRBV25-1 to TRBJ1-2, with D tentatively TRBD1 (6 bases). V shed 1 base and J shed 6 bases, with 12 bases lying between them. The CDR3 is 14 amino acids. Germline CDR1 reads MGHDK; CDR2 reads SYGVNS. The CDR3 bases are TGTGCCAGCAGTGAATCCCTGGGGGGGCATGGCTACACCTTC. It is translated as CASSESLGGHGYTF.

The V call is TRBV18, the J call TRBJ1-3; D ambiguous. The CDR3 extends over 18 amino acids. Looked up from germline, CDR1 is KGHSH and CDR2 is LQKENI. V lost 1 base to trimming and J lost 0 bases, with 16 bases between them. The CDR3 region is CASSPLRTTENSGNTIYF. The CDR3 nucleotides are TGTGCCAGCTCACCACTACGAACAACGGAGAACTCTGGAAACACCATATATTTT.

V gene TRBV5-1 combines with J gene TRBJ2-1, with D possibly matching TRBD2 (6 bases). The CDR3 totals 15 residues. The ends were cut back, 0 bases at V and 5 bases at J, with 12 bases in the middle. From germline, CDR1 is SGHRS and CDR2 YFSETQ. This CDR3 reads CASSLVAGPDNEQFF. The CDR3 DNA reads TGCGCCAGCAGCTTGGTGGCGGGACCCGACAATGAGCAGTTCTTC.

The chain joins TRBV4-3 to TRBJ2-1; 8 bases map to TRBD1. The junction had 8 bases not matched to a gene; V was cut back by 3 bases and J by 10 bases. Per the germline V gene, CDR1 is LGHNA and CDR2 is YSLEER. The CDR3 extends over 14 amino acids. CDR3 loop: CASSQTGVRGEQFF. The CDR3, as DNA: TGCGCCAGCAGCCAGACAGGGGTGAGAGGGGAGCAGTTCTTC.

The rearrangement links TRBV5-8 to TRBJ2-4; 8 bases agree with TRBD2. This CDR3 has 16 residues. Germline V gene lookup returns CDR1 SGHTS and CDR2 YDEGEE. Trimming removed 4 bases from V and 0 bases from J; junction bases left unmatched: 6. The DNA of the CDR3 is TGTGCCAGCAGCAGCGCGGGGGGAATAGCCAAAAACATTCAGTACTTC. It encodes CASSSAGGIAKNIQYF.